This T cell receptor beta chain was recovered during a study of PD-1 blockade in classical Hodgkin lymphoma. Overall study results and limits: Reported findings placed baseline TCR diversity lower in newly diagnosed patients (compared with healthy donors). Complete responders' baseline diversity resembled that of newly diagnosed patients. CD4+ TCR diversity, unlike CD8+, climbed significantly by C4D1. Why repertoires differed is undefined; disease activity or prior therapy possibly contributed.

On this clone itself: Its antigen is undetermined.

Time point specified: cycle 4 day 1 (C4D1), after six to seven weeks of nivolumab. Following autologous stem cell transplantation, relapse occurred in every patient, and exposure to brentuximab vedotin varied. The table came from immunoSEQ multiplex PCR; TCRdb's copy has only in-frame clones and leaves some out. The data contain about 96,000 clones, about 92% of them singletons. CDR1 is MNHEY and CDR2 is SMNVEV in the germline V gene (reference sequence). V trimming: 6 bases; J trimming: 3 bases; junction bases outside the gene matches: 5. The CDR3 sequence is 13 residues long. This sequence was found in a human donor with classical Hodgkin lymphoma. This chain connects TRBV27 to TRBJ2-7; the match to TRBD1 covers 7 bases. The material sequenced was peripheral blood mononuclear cells (PBMCs), taken before the fourth cycle of nivolumab. For the CDR3, the DNA is TGTGCCAGCAGCTTAACAGGGGACTACGAGCAGTACTTC. It yields the protein CASSLTGDYEQYF.